Shown below are 31 T cell receptor beta chains from a single sample sequenced in a study of T cell repertoires in cytomegalovirus infection. TCRdb recomputed calls from the reads with MiXCR, one row per CDR3 protein. This repertoire shows 130,000 or so distinct CDR3 sequences, under 8% found once; its top ten account for around 17%. Sequences were obtained from PBMCs. These receptors all come from a human donor in good health (CMV status not recorded). Some clones in this sample may be carry-over from other donors' samples.

Note on this clonotype: One base away lies a much larger clone, so this may be a sequencing read error. V is TRBV2 and J is TRBJ1-1; possible D gene TRBD1, 6 bases. This CDR3 region has 13 residues. From germline, CDR1 is SNHLY and CDR2 FYNNEI. The CDR3 protein is CVSRGHLNTEAFF. The CDR3, as DNA: TGTGTCAGCAGGGGACACTTGAACACTGAAGCTTTCTTT.

Remarks on this clonotype: A much larger clone lies one base from this, so it may be a read error. The rearrangement uses TRBV7-2 and TRBJ2-7; D may be TRBD2 (6 bases). Trimming left V 4 bases short and J 9 bases short, with 16 bases between. CDR1 is SGHTA, CDR2 FQGNSA, per germline. This CDR3 region has 13 residues. This chain's CDR3 is CASSSGGHRGQYF. The CDR3 region has the DNA TGTGCCAGCAGCTCAGGAGGGCATCGAGGGCAGTACTTC. The whole variable domain, remainder taken from reference TRBV7-2 and TRBJ2-7, is GAGVSQSPSNKVTEKGKDVELRCDPISGHTALYWYRQSLGQGLEFLIYFQGNSAPDKSGLPSDRFSAERTGGSVSTLTIQRTQQEDSAVYLCASSSGGHRGQYFGPGTRLTVT.

V usage is TRBV18 and J usage is TRBJ2-5; D call uncertain. V was pared by 1 base and J by 4 bases, with 10 bases between. Germline CDR1 reads KGHSH; CDR2 reads LQKENI. The length of the CDR3 is 14 residues. The CDR3 bases are TGTGCCAGCTCACCACTCGCAGTCTCAGAGACCCAGTACTTC. Its translation is CASSPLAVSETQYF.

The chain links TRBV20-1 to TRBJ2-1; D assignment may be TRBD1 or TRBD2 (5 bases each). V was cut by 6 bases and J by 1 base, with 13 bases left in between. The germline V gene encodes CDR1 DFQATT and CDR2 SNEGSKA (reference sequence). The CDR3 is 14 residues long. Here the CDR3 DNA reads TGCAGTGCCCCGGTGGGGGTATCCTACAATGAGCAGTTCTTC. Translated, it gives CSAPVGVSYNEQFF.

This clonotype has just a few counts. This chain uses TRBV20-1 with TRBJ2-7, with D maybe TRBD1 (6 bases). This CDR3 has 14 residues. Germline V gene data show CDR1 as DFQATT and CDR2 as SNEGSKA (reference sequence). Trimming pared 1 base from V and 3 bases from J, leaving 13 bases between. CDR3 in amino acids: CSARGGRRNYEQYF. CDR3 nucleotides: TGCAGTGCTAGAGGGGGGCGGCGGAACTACGAGCAGTACTTC.

This clonotype came up many times. This chain uses TRBV7-2 with TRBJ1-1; D ambiguous. CDR1 SGHTA and CDR2 FQGNSA come from the germline V gene. Trimming cost V 2 bases and J 5 bases, with 21 bases left between them. The CDR3 covers 17 residues. The DNA for the CDR3 is TGTGCCAGCAGCTTAAGGCGTTCAGCTGACTGGTGGACTGAAGCTTTCTTT. It yields the protein CASSLRRSADWWTEAFF.

The CDR3 DNA sequence: TGTGCCAGTAGTAGAGGCCCCGACGATCTTTATAATTCACCCCTCCACTTT. Protein sequence: CASSRGPDDLYNSPLHF. The V gene is TRBV19, the J gene TRBJ1-6; unclear D gene. Looked up from germline, CDR1 is LNHDA and CDR2 is SQIVND (reference sequence). Trimming removed 4 bases at V and 4 bases at J, with 17 bases between. CDR3 length equals 17 residues. Looking up the rest from reference TRBV19 and TRBJ1-6 gives the full variable domain: DGGITQSPKYLFRKEGQNVTLSCEQNLNHDAMYWYRQDPGQGLRLIYYSQIVNDFQKGDIAEGYSVSREKKESFPLTVTSAQKNPTAFYLCASSRGPDDLYNSPLHFGNGTRLTVT.

This clonotype was found many times. The chain couples TRBV20-1 to TRBJ2-5; tentatively, D is TRBD2 (6 bases). V lost 3 bases, J lost 5 bases, and 16 bases lay in between. CDR3 length: 14 residues. The germline V gene encodes CDR1 DFQATT and CDR2 SNEGSKA (reference sequence). The CDR3 sequence: CSARLLAGLETQYF. Written as DNA, the CDR3 is TGCAGTGCTAGGTTACTAGCCGGTTTGGAGACCCAGTACTTC.

The chain couples TRBV20-1 to TRBJ1-2, with a possible D match to TRBD1 (5 bases). This CDR3 region has 13 residues. Trimming pared 0 bases from V and 8 bases from J, leaving 13 bases between. Germline V CDR1 and CDR2: DFQATT, SNEGSKA (reference sequence). The CDR3 sequence: CSAREAAGLGYTF. In DNA, the CDR3 is TGCAGTGCTAGAGAGGCCGCAGGGCTCGGCTACACCTTC.

The chain has TRBV5-1 and TRBJ2-1, with 7 bases fitting TRBD2. CDR1 and CDR2 from the germline V gene are SGHRS and YFSETQ. This CDR3 comprises 17 residues. Trimming at V came to 0 bases and at J to 2 bases, leaving 8 bases not matched to a gene. For the CDR3, the DNA is TGCGCCAGCAGCTTGGTGGGGGGGATAGGGACCTACAATGAGCAGTTCTTC. It translates to CASSLVGGIGTYNEQFF.

This clonotype was detected many times. CDR3 sequence (DNA): TGCAGTGCACCTGCTAGCGGGGGAAGCACAGATACGCAGTATTTT. Protein sequence: CSAPASGGSTDTQYF. V is TRBV20-1 and J is TRBJ2-3; TRBD2 matches at 10 bases. Germline V gene data show CDR1 as DFQATT and CDR2 as SNEGSKA (reference sequence). Unmatched junction bases numbered 6, after V lost 6 bases and J lost 0 bases. The CDR3 loop spans 15 amino acids.

This clonotype came up many times. The V and J genes are TRBV5-4 and TRBJ2-6; 9 bases line up with TRBD1. Looked up from germline, CDR1 is SGHNT and CDR2 is YYREEE (reference sequence). J gave up 4 bases and V 0 bases, and 5 bases lay outside the gene matches. The CDR3 is 17 residues long. The CDR3 DNA is TGTGCCAGCAGCTTGGATGGACAGGGGACCGGGGCCAACGTCCTGACTTTC. Amino acids: CASSLDGQGTGANVLTF.

In this sample, this clonotype turned up many times. This chain links TRBV7-2 with TRBJ2-3; D ambiguous. The CDR3 is made up of 12 amino acids. CDR1 is SGHTA, CDR2 FQGNSA, per germline. V was trimmed by 5 bases and J by 6 bases, leaving 9 bases between them. In nucleotides, the CDR3 is TGTGCCAGCAGCCACCCCTGGGATACGCAGTATTTT. This translates into CASSHPWDTQYF. Combining the CDR3 with reference TRBV7-2 and TRBJ2-3 gives the whole variable domain GAGVSQSPSNKVTEKGKDVELRCDPISGHTALYWYRQSLGQGLEFLIYFQGNSAPDKSGLPSDRFSAERTGGSVSTLTIQRTQQEDSAVYLCASSHPWDTQYFGPGTRLTVL.

This clonotype was seen more than once but under ten times. The V and J genes are TRBV20-1 and TRBJ2-3; TRBD2 matches at 9 bases. Germline V gives CDR1 DFQATT, CDR2 SNEGSKA (reference sequence). V was pared by 5 bases and J by 0 bases, with 3 bases of the junction left unmatched. The length of the CDR3 is 14 residues. The CDR3 region has the DNA TGCAGTGCTCCTCTAGCGGGGAGCACAGATACGCAGTATTTT. Its translation is CSAPLAGSTDTQYF.

This clonotype was seen ten or more times. The J gene is TRBJ1-2, the V gene TRBV7-2; D is possibly TRBD1 (6 bases). Trimming took off 5 bases at V and 4 bases at J, with 23 bases between the two ends. CDR1 and CDR2 (germline): SGHTA, FQGNSA. CDR3 length: 17 residues. The CDR3 region has the DNA TGTGCCAGCAGCCGTATTTTCCATCCGGACAGCACCTATGGCTACACCTTC. Translating gives CASSRIFHPDSTYGYTF.

This clonotype was counted many times. The J gene is TRBJ1-1, the V gene TRBV4-2, with a weak D call TRBD1 (6 bases). This CDR3 has 17 residues. The ends were cut back, 1 base at V and 1 base at J, with 16 bases in the middle. Germline V gene lookup returns CDR1 LGHNA and CDR2 YNFKEQ. CDR3 amino acids: CASSQGEQGGKNTEAFF. In DNA form, the CDR3 reads TGTGCCAGCAGCCAAGGGGAACAGGGCGGGAAGAACACTGAAGCTTTCTTT.

The V call is TRBV20-1, the J call TRBJ2-3; the D is unclear. The CDR3 runs 16 residues. Germline assignment: CDR1 DFQATT and CDR2 SNEGSKA (reference sequence). Trimming shortened V by 1 base and J by 5 bases, and 19 bases separated the two germline ends. The CDR3 bases are TGCAGTGCTAGAGCTCAACTACCCTACCCAGGAGATACGCAGTATTTT. Residues: CSARAQLPYPGDTQYF.

This clonotype occurred many times. The rearrangement joins TRBV11-2 to TRBJ2-6; D call uncertain. Germline V gene lookup returns CDR1 SGHAT and CDR2 FQNNGV. The CDR3 is 13 residues long. V lost 5 bases to trimming and J lost 2 bases, with 4 bases between them. The CDR3 DNA reads TGTGCCAGCAGCATAACTGGGGCCAACGTCCTGACTTTC. Amino acids: CASSITGANVLTF.

This clonotype came up many times. The chain combines TRBV20-1 with TRBJ1-5; D possibly corresponds to TRBD1 (5 bases). Trimming stripped 1 base from V and 3 bases from J, with 10 bases between. The V gene's germline CDR1 is DFQATT and CDR2 SNEGSKA (reference sequence). The CDR3 totals 14 residues. The CDR3 DNA is TGCAGTGCTAGAGGAACGACAGACAATCAGCCCCAGCATTTT. This sequence encodes CSARGTTDNQPQHF.

This clonotype occurred many times. The genes are TRBV29-1 and TRBJ2-1, with a possible D match to TRBD2 (6 bases). The V end lost 3 bases, the J end lost 4 bases, and 13 bases lay between the germline ends. Germline V CDR1 and CDR2: SQVTM, ANQGSEA. There are 14 residues in the CDR3. Written as DNA, the CDR3 is TGCAGCGTTGATGTGGGGGGATCGTACAATGAGCAGTTCTTC. It is translated as CSVDVGGSYNEQFF.

The gene calls are TRBV7-2 and TRBJ1-2, with D hard to call. V shed 1 base and J shed 3 bases, with 9 bases lying between them. Germline V gene data show CDR1 as SGHTA and CDR2 as FQGNSA. This CDR3 has 14 amino acids. CDR3 DNA sequence: TGTGCCAGCAGCTTAGATAGTGGGCACTATGGCTACACCTTC. Amino acid sequence: CASSLDSGHYGYTF.

This clonotype appeared many times. The chain joins TRBV30 to TRBJ1-1; no clear D. Deletions cut 4 bases from V and 1 base from J, with 13 bases between. The CDR3 sequence is 14 residues long. Germline lookup yields CDR1 GTSNPN and CDR2 SVGIG (reference sequence). Here the CDR3 DNA reads TGTGCCTGGAACTCGCTTTTGGGGAACACTGAAGCTTTCTTT. Amino acids: CAWNSLLGNTEAFF.

This clonotype was seen many times. V gene TRBV7-2 combines with J gene TRBJ1-2; D gene uncertain. CDR3 length: 12 amino acids. Germline V gene lookup returns CDR1 SGHTA and CDR2 FQGNSA. V lost 1 base, J lost 6 bases, and 6 bases lay in between. This chain's CDR3 is CASSLGVHGYTF. The CDR3 nucleotides are TGTGCCAGCAGCTTAGGGGTCCATGGCTACACCTTC.

This clonotype has a count of ten or more. The chain uses TRBV29-1 and TRBJ2-5; 9 bases align to TRBD1. This CDR3 is 13 amino acids long. Germline CDR1 SQVTM, CDR2 ANQGSEA. Losses at the gene ends were 7 bases for V and 6 bases for J; bases not matched to a gene: 9. CDR3 nucleotides: TGCAGCGCCCCCGGACAGGGGCTAAAGACCCAGTACTTC. Protein product: CSAPGQGLKTQYF.

This clonotype was seen ten or more times. The rearrangement joins TRBV7-9 to TRBJ2-1; possibly TRBD2 for D (6 bases). Per the germline V gene, CDR1 is SEHNR and CDR2 is FQNEAQ (reference sequence). CDR3 length: 17 amino acids. The V gene lost 1 base and the J gene lost 0 bases, with 13 bases spanning the gap. The CDR3 DNA sequence: TGTGCCAGCAGCTTAGGCGGGGCGACGAGCTCCTACAATGAGCAGTTCTTC. It is translated as CASSLGGATSSYNEQFF. The whole variable domain, remainder taken from reference TRBV7-9 and TRBJ2-1, is DTGVSQNPRHKITKRGQNVTFRCDPISEHNRLYWYRQTLGQGPEFLTYFQNEAQLEKSRLLSDRFSAERPKGSFSTLEIQRTEQGDSAMYLCASSLGGATSSYNEQFFGPGTRLTVL.

Many counts were recorded for this clonotype. The rearrangement links TRBV7-2 to TRBJ2-5; the D gene is possibly TRBD2 (6 bases). The CDR3 is 13 amino acids. The germline V gene has CDR1 SGHTA and CDR2 FQGNSA. The germline V and J ends were trimmed by 6 bases and 7 bases, with 15 bases remaining between them. The CDR3 region has the DNA TGTGCCAGCAGGGGGAGGCGGCCCGGGACCCAGTACTTC. Its translation is CASRGRRPGTQYF. Using reference TRBV7-2 and TRBJ2-5 for the parts outside the CDR3, the full variable domain is GAGVSQSPSNKVTEKGKDVELRCDPISGHTALYWYRQSLGQGLEFLIYFQGNSAPDKSGLPSDRFSAERTGGSVSTLTIQRTQQEDSAVYLCASRGRRPGTQYFGPGTRLLVL.

The table lists this clonotype with a few counts. J is TRBJ2-3 and V is TRBV12-3 or TRBV12-4, with D unresolved. The CDR3 has 12 residues. V dropped 6 bases and J dropped 3 bases, with 7 bases sitting between them. The CDR3 sequence: CASRQLTDTQYF. The CDR3 region has the DNA TGTGCCAGCAGACAGCTGACAGATACGCAGTATTTT.

This clonotype was detected many times. The V and J genes are TRBV7-2 and TRBJ2-3; D is undetermined. Germline-derived CDR1 and CDR2 are SGHTA and FQGNSA. The CDR3 is made up of 13 amino acids. V was shortened by 1 base and J by 4 bases, with 6 bases between the two germline ends. The CDR3 nucleotides are TGTGCCAGCAGCTTAGTTGCCGCAGATACGCAGTATTTT. This translates into CASSLVAADTQYF.

This clonotype was found many times. The gene calls are TRBV29-1 and TRBJ1-4; a possible D gene is TRBD1 (6 bases). CDR3 length: 14 amino acids. V lost 6 bases to trimming and J lost 3 bases, with 14 bases between them. Germline V gives CDR1 SQVTM, CDR2 ANQGSEA. The DNA for the CDR3 is TGCAGCGTGAGGGGGGAATCGTCTAATGAAAAACTGTTTTTT. Translation: CSVRGESSNEKLFF. The full variable domain, completed using reference TRBV29-1 and TRBJ1-4, is SAVISQKPSRDICQRGTSLTIQCQVDSQVTMMFWYRQQPGQSLTLIATANQGSEATYESGFVIDKFPISRPNLTFSTLTVSNMSPEDSSIYLCSVRGESSNEKLFFGSGTQLSVL.

This clonotype occurred many times. V and J are TRBV4-2 and TRBJ1-1; D not certain. The CDR3 totals 12 residues. The V end lost 0 bases, the J end lost 4 bases, and 3 bases lay between the germline ends. CDR1 is LGHNA, CDR2 YNFKEQ, per germline. The CDR3 DNA reads TGTGCCAGCAGCCAAGACAGCACTGAAGCTTTCTTT. This codes for CASSQDSTEAFF.

This clonotype was found a few times. The rearrangement joins TRBV10-3 to TRBJ1-4; D ambiguous. V lost 0 bases and J 5 bases, leaving 10 bases between the germline ends. CDR3 length equals 15 residues. Germline assignment: CDR1 ENHRY and CDR2 SYGVKD. CDR3 bases: TGTGCCATCAGTGAGTCGCTGTCTAAAAATGAAAAACTGTTTTTT. Translating it yields CAISESLSKNEKLFF.